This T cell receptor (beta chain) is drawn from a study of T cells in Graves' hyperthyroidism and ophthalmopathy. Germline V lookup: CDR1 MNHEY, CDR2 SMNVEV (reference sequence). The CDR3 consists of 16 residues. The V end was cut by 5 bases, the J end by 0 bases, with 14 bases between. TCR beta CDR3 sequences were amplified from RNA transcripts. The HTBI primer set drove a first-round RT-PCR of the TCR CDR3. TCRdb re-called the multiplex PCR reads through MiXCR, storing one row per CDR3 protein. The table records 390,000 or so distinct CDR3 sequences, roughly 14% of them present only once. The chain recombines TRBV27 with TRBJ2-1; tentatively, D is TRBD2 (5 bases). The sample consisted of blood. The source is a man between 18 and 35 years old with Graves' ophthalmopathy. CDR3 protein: CASSRTLGSSYNEQFF. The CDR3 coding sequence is TGTGCCAGCAGTCGGACCCTTGGGAGCTCCTACAATGAGCAGTTCTTC.